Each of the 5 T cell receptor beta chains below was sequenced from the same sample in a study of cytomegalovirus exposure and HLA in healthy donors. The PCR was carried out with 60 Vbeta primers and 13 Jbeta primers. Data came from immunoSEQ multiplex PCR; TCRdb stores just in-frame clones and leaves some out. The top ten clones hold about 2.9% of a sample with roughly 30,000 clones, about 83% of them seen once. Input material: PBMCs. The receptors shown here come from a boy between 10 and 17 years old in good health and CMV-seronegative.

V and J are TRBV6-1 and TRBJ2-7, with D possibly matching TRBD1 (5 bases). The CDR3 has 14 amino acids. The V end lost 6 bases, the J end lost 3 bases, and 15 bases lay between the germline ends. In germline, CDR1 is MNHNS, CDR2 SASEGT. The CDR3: CASSLQGLLYEQYF. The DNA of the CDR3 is TGTGCCAGCAGCTTGCAGGGCTTACTCTACGAGCAGTACTTC.

Here the CDR3 DNA reads TGTGCCATCAGTGAGATGGGGGACCCCAGGGGATACACTGAAGCTTTCTTT. Protein: CAISEMGDPRGYTEAFF. This sequence joins TRBV10-3 and TRBJ1-1; D is possibly TRBD1 (6 bases). There are 17 residues in the CDR3. Germline assignment: CDR1 ENHRY and CDR2 SYGVKD. The V end lost 2 bases, the J end lost 3 bases, and 19 bases lay between the germline ends.

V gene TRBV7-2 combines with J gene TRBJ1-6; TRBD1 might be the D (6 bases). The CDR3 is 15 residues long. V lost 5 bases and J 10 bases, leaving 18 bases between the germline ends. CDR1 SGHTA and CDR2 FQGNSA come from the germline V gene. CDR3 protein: CASSRGGRADSPLHF. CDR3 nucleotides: TGTGCCAGCAGCCGTGGGGGCAGGGCGGACTCACCCCTCCACTTT.

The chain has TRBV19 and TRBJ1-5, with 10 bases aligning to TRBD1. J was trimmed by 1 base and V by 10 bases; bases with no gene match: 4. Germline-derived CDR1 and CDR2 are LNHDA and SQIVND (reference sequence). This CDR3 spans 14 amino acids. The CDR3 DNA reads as TGTGCCACTCGACAGGGGGCAAGCAATCAGCCCCAGCATTTT. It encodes CATRQGASNQPQHF.

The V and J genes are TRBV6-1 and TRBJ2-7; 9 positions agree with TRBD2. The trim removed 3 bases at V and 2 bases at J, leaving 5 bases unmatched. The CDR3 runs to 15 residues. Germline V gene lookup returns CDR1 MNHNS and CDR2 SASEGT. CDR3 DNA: TGTGCCAGCAGTGAGGGTAGCGGGGGTCCCTACGAGCAGTACTTC. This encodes CASSEGSGGPYEQYF.